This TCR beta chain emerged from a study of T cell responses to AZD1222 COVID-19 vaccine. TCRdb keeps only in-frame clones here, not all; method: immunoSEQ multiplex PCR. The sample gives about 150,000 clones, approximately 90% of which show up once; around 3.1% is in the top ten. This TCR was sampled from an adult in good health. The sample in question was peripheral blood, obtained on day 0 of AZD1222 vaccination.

As DNA, the CDR3 is TGTGCCAGCAGCGAGAGGACTGGGAGTTCACCCCTCCACTTT. Its protein product is CASSERTGSSPLHF. The rearrangement links TRBV6-2 or TRBV6-3 to TRBJ1-6; D not resolved. V was clipped by 6 bases and J by 9 bases, with 15 bases between them. Germline V gene lookup returns CDR1 MNHEY and CDR2 SVGEGT. This CDR3 has 14 amino acids.